The sequence of this T cell receptor (beta chain) was determined in a study of T cell responses to AZD1222 COVID-19 vaccine. Study-wide results and limits: Spike was spanned by vaccine-associated CD4 TCRs, with dominance at 160-218 and 743-854. In the spike-specific TCR repertoire, nearly half reportedly target unmutated variant regions. Most donors were white British and more were female, and clonal diversity was possibly underestimated.

In regard to this clone: What it binds is unknown.

Germline CDR1 SGHRS, CDR2 YFSETQ. J was trimmed by 0 bases and V by 2 bases; bases with no gene match: 1. The CDR3 loop spans 15 amino acids. Using immunoSEQ multiplex PCR, the repertoire was profiled, and TCRdb retains in-frame clones only, with some absent. This sample has about 120,000 clones, with over 75% found just once. This sequence joins TRBV5-1 and TRBJ1-4; 7 bases line up with TRBD1. The sequencing used peripheral blood, collected on day 0 of AZD1222 vaccination. This clonotype was obtained from an adult in good health. The CDR3 region is CASSFDRATNEKLFF. The CDR3 bases are TGCGCCAGCAGCTTCGACAGGGCAACTAATGAAAAACTGTTTTTT. The full variable domain, with the rest looked up from reference TRBV5-1 and TRBJ1-4, is KAGVTQTPRYLIKTRGQQVTLSCSPISGHRSVSWYQQTPGQGLQFLFEYFSETQRNKGNFPGRFSGRQFSNSRSEMNVSTLELGDSALYLCASSFDRATNEKLFFGSGTQLSVL.